This T cell receptor (beta chain) was recorded in a study of cytomegalovirus exposure and HLA in healthy donors. Study-wide findings and caveats: Later on, analysis showed that most CMV-associated TCR beta chains appeared to be HLA-restricted. Available immune exposure information was restricted to CMV serostatus only.

The CDR3 is 13 residues long. V was pared by 10 bases and J by 4 bases, with 15 bases between. Germline loops: CDR1 MDHEN, CDR2 SYDVKM. Primers for the PCR totalled 60 Vbeta and 13 Jbeta. TCRdb's copy holds only in-frame clones and misses some; the assay was immunoSEQ multiplex PCR. The data hold around 130,000 clones, with 76% observed a single time. For this clone: The target antigen is unknown.

The source is a man aged 40-49 years in good health and CMV-seronegative. V usage is TRBV28 and J usage is TRBJ2-3, with D perhaps TRBD2 (7 bases). Material: PBMCs. Here the CDR3 reads CATGGGEPDTQYF. In nucleotides, the CDR3 is TGTGCCACGGGGGGCGGGGAACCAGATACGCAGTATTTT. Full variable domain (missing parts from reference TRBV28 and TRBJ2-3): DVKVTQSSRYLVKRTGEKVFLECVQDMDHENMFWYRQDPGLGLRLIYFSYDVKMKEKGDIPEGYSVSREKKERFSLILESASTNQTSMYLCATGGGEPDTQYFGPGTRLTVL.